This T cell receptor (beta chain) derives from a study of PD-1 blockade in classical Hodgkin lymphoma. General study points: Although disease activity or prior therapy may be involved, causes of the repertoire differences remain undefined. Before treatment, complete responders showed about the same diversity as newly diagnosed patients.

The germline V gene has CDR1 SGHDT and CDR2 YYEEEE. This CDR3 contains 16 residues. The V end lost 2 bases, the J end lost 2 bases, and 11 bases lay between the germline ends. There are a few counts of this clone. The antigen is unknown. The time point: cycle 4 day 1 (C4D1), after 6 weeks of nivolumab. Each patient's relapse followed autologous stem cell transplantation, and brentuximab vedotin exposure varied. Produced via immunoSEQ multiplex PCR; TCRdb's table is partial and in-frame only. The repertoire has approximately 44,000 clones, just over 65% of them found once; the top ten carry around 3.1%.

V gene TRBV5-6 combines with J gene TRBJ2-6; TRBD1 might be the D (5 bases). This receptor was taken from a human donor with classical Hodgkin lymphoma. The sequences come from peripheral blood mononuclear cells (PBMCs), collected before the fourth cycle of nivolumab. The CDR3 nucleotides are TGTGCCAGCAGCTTCTACAGGTTTCCTGGGGCCAACGTCCTGACTTTC. This encodes CASSFYRFPGANVLTF.